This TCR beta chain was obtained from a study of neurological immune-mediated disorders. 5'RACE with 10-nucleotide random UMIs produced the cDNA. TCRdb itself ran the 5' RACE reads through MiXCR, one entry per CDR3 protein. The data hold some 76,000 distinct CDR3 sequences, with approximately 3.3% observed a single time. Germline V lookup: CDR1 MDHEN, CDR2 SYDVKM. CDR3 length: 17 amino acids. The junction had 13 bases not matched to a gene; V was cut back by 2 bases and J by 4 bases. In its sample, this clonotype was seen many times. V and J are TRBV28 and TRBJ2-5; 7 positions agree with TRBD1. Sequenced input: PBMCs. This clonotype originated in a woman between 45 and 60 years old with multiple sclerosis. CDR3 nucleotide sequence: TGTGCCAGCAGTTTAGCAGGGGGATCTAGGGTGGGAGAGACCCAGTACTTC. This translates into CASSLAGGSRVGETQYF.